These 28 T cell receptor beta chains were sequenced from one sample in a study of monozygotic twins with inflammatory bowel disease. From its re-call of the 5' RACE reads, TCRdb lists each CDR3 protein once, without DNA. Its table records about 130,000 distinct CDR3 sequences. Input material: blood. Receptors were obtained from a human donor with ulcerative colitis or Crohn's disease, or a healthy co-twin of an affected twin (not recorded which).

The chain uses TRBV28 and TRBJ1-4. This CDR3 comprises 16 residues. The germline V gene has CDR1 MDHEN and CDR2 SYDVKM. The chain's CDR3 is CASSPNGRLANEKLFF.

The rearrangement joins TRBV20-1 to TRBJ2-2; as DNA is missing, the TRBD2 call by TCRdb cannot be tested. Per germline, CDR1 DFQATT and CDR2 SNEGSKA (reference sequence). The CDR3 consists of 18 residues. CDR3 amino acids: CSARRVGLAGGITGELFF.

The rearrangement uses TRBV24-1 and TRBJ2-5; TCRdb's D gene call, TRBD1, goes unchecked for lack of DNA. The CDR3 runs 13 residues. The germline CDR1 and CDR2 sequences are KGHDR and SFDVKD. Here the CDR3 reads CATRRGGTETQYF.

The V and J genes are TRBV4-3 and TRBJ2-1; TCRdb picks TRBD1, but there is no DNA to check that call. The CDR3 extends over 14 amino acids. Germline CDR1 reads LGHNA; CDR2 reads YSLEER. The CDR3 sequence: CASTQTGLDDEQFF.

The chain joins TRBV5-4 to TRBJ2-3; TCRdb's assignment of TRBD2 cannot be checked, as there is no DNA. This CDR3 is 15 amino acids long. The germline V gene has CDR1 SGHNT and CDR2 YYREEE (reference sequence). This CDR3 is CASSTRRAFTDTQYF. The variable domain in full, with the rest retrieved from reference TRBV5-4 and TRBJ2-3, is ETGVTQSPTHLIKTRGQQVTLRCSSQSGHNTVSWYQQALGQGPQFIFQYYREEENGRGNFPPRFSGLQFPNYSSELNVNALELDDSALYLCASSTRRAFTDTQYFGPGTRLTVL.

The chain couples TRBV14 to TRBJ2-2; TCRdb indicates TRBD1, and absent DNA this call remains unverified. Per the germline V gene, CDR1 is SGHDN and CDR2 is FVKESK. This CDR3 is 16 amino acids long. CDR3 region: CASSQRQGAHTGELFF. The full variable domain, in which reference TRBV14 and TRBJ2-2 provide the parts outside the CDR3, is EAGVTQFPSHSVIEKGQTVTLRCDPISGHDNLYWYRRVMGKEIKFLLHFVKESKQDESGMPNNRFLAERTGGTYSTLKVQPAELEDSGVYFCASSQRQGAHTGELFFGEGSRLTVL.

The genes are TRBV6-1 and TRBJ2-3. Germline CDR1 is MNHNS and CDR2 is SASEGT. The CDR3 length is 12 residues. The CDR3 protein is CASGSTTDTQYF.

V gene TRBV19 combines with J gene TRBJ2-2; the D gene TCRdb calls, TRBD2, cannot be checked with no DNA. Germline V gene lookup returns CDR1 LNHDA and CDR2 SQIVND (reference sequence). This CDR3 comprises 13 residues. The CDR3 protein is CASRNSGTGELFF.

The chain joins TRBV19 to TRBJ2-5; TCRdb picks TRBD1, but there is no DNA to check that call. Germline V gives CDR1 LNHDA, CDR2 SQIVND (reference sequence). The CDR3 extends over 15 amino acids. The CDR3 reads CASSRYRDRQETQYF.

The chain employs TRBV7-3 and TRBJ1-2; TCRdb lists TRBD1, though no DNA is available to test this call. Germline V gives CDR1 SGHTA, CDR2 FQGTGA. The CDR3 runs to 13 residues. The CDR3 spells CASSGTGFGGYTF.

CDR3 protein: CAISESVGNTEAFF. The chain recombines TRBV10-3 with TRBJ1-1. In germline, CDR1 is ENHRY, CDR2 SYGVKD. The CDR3 spans 14 residues.

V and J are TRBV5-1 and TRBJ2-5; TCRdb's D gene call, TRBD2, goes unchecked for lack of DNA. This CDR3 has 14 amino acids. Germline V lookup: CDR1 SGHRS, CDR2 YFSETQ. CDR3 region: CASLGTAAGETQYF.

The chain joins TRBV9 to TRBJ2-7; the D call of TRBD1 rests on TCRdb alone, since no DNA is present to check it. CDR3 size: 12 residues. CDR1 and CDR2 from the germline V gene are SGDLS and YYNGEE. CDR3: CASSVGGNEQYF.

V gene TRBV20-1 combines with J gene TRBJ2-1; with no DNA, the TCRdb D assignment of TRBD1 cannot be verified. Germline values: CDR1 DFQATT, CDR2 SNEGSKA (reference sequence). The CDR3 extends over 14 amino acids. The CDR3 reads CSARELAGRGEQFF.

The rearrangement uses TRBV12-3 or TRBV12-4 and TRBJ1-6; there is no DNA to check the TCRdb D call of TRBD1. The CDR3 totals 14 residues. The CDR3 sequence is CASSRQGANSPLHF.

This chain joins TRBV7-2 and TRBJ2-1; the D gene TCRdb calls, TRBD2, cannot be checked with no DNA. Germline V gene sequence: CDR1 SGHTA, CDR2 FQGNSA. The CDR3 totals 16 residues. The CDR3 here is CASSSQVAGGPGEQFF.

This CDR3 reads CASSLGLYNEQFF. The rearrangement joins TRBV10-2 to TRBJ2-1. The CDR3 runs 13 residues. Germline V gives CDR1 WSHSY, CDR2 SAAADI.

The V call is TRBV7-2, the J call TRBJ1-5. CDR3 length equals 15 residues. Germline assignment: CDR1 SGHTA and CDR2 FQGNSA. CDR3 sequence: CASSLGAVSDQPQHF.

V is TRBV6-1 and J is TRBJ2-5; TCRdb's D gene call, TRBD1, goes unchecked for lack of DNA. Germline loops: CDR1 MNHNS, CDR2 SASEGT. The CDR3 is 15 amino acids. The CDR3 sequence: CASSGQGRSLETQYF.

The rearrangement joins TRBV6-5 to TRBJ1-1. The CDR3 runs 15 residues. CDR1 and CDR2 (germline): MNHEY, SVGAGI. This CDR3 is CASSYGRTVNTEAFF.

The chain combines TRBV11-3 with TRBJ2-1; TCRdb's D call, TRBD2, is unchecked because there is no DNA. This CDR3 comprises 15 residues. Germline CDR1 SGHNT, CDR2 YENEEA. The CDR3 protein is CASSLAGADQGEQFF.

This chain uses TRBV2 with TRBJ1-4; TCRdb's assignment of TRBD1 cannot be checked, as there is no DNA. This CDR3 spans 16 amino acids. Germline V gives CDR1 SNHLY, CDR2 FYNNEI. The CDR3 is CASTQSRTGPGEKLFF.

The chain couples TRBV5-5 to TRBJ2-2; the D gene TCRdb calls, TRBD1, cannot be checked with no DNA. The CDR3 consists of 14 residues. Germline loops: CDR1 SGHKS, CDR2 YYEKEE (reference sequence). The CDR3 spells CASSRDRGAGELFF. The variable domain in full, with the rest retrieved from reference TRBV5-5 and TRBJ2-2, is DAGVTQSPTHLIKTRGQQVTLRCSPISGHKSVSWYQQVLGQGPQFIFQYYEKEERGRGNFPDRFSARQFPNYSSELNVNALLLGDSALYLCASSRDRGAGELFFGEGSRLTVL.

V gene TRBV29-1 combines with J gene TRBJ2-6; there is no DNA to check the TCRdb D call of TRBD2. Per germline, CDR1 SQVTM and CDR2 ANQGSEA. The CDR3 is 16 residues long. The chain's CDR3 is CSVEGKGKAGANVLTF.

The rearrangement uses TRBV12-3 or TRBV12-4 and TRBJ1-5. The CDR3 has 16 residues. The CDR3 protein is CASSPTDGYYNQPQHF.

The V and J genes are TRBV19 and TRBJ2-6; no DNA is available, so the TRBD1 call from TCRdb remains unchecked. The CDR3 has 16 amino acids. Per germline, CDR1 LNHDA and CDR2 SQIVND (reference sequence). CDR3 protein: CASSPPWSSRANVLTF.

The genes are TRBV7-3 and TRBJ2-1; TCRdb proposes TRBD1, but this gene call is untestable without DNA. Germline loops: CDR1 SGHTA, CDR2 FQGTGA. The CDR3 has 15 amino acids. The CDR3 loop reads CASSPPGQRNNEQFF. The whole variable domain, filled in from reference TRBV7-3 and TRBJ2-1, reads GAGVSQTPSNKVTEKGKYVELRCDPISGHTALYWYRQSLGQGPEFLIYFQGTGAADDSGLPNDRFFAVRPEGSVSTLKIQRTERGDSAVYLCASSPPGQRNNEQFFGPGTRLTVL.

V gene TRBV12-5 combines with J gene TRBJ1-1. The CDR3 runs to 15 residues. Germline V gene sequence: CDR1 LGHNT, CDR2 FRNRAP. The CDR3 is CASGFYTESNTEAFF.